This T cell receptor (beta chain) comes out of a study of blood T cell repertoires in COVID-19. Study context: Samples taken during acute and convalescent COVID-19 were collected in the United States, Italy and Spain. From T cells, B-cell-depleted T cells, or PBMCs came the material, which was cDNA or gDNA.

The V and J ends lost 0 bases and 5 bases respectively, with 10 bases between them. This CDR3 has 14 amino acids. Germline V gives CDR1 SGHAT, CDR2 FQDESV (reference sequence). In the original analysis: It was from reference gene primer amplification that nucleated cell counts were estimated. Generated by immunoSEQ multiplex PCR, the TCRdb table keeps only in-frame clones and is missing some. V and J calls and clone size are given by that table; D and trimming were obtained from the DNA. The table lists about 140,000 clones, roughly 84% of them singletons. Note on this clone: The same CDR3 can be traced to other DNA sequences in this sample.

The origin of this receptor is a human donor in a cohort sampled during active COVID-19. Sequencing was performed on peripheral blood. V and J are TRBV11-1 and TRBJ1-1; a possible D gene is TRBD1 (6 bases). CDR3 residues: CASSLAQGRTEAFF. The CDR3, as DNA: TGTGCCAGCAGCTTAGCGCAGGGGCGAACTGAAGCTTTCTTT. Together with reference TRBV11-1 and TRBJ1-1, the CDR3 gives the full variable domain: EAEVAQSPRYKITEKSQAVAFWCDPISGHATLYWYRQILGQGPELLVQFQDESVVDDSQLPKDRFSAERLKGVDSTLKIQPAELGDSAMYLCASSLAQGRTEAFFGQGTRLTVV.